One sample yielded the 5 T cell receptor beta chains listed below, sequenced in a study of cytomegalovirus exposure and HLA in healthy donors. Amplification used 60 Vbeta primers and 13 Jbeta primers. Assay used: immunoSEQ multiplex PCR; TCRdb lists only in-frame clones, some missing. The sample has about 130,000 clones; around nine tenths are singletons. The sample was PBMCs. These TCRs come from a woman between 25 and 40 years old in good health and CMV-seronegative.

The rearrangement uses TRBV4-3 and TRBJ2-7, with 7 positions matching TRBD2. From germline, CDR1 is LGHNA and CDR2 YSLEER. CDR3 size: 16 residues. Germline trimming cut 1 base from V and 3 bases from J; bases unmatched to any gene: 9. Here the CDR3 reads CASSQAGRTSFYEQYF. CDR3 in DNA: TGCGCCAGCAGCCAAGCGGGTCGGACTAGTTTCTACGAGCAGTACTTC.

J is TRBJ2-3 and V is TRBV7-2, with D perhaps matching TRBD1 (6 bases). V lost 5 bases to trimming and J lost 0 bases, with 12 bases between them. CDR1 is SGHTA, CDR2 FQGNSA, per germline. The CDR3 sequence is 15 residues long. The DNA for the CDR3 is TGTGCCAGCAGCCCACAGGGTTTTAGCACAGATACGCAGTATTTT. Translating gives CASSPQGFSTDTQYF. Supplemented by reference TRBV7-2 and TRBJ2-3, the full variable domain reads GAGVSQSPSNKVTEKGKDVELRCDPISGHTALYWYRQSLGQGLEFLIYFQGNSAPDKSGLPSDRFSAERTGGSVSTLTIQRTQQEDSAVYLCASSPQGFSTDTQYFGPGTRLTVL.

V and J are TRBV5-1 and TRBJ2-7; 8 positions agree with TRBD2. The V segment lost 4 bases and the J segment 2 bases; nucleotides outside the gene matches: 11. The CDR3 length is 16 residues. CDR1 and CDR2 from the germline V gene are SGHRS and YFSETQ. CDR3 residues: CASSKQGTGLAYEQYF. The CDR3 nucleotides are TGCGCCAGCAGCAAACAGGGTACGGGACTAGCCTACGAGCAGTACTTC.

This clone was counted between two and nine times. The DNA for the CDR3 is TGTGCCAGCGGGAGCTTGGCCACTGAAGCTTTCTTT. Translation: CASGSLATEAFF. This chain uses TRBV6-6 with TRBJ1-1; D unclear. Trimming removed 8 bases from V and 4 bases from J, with 11 bases in between. The CDR3 has 12 residues. Per germline, CDR1 MNHNY and CDR2 SVGAGI (reference sequence).

The chain combines TRBV5-6 with TRBJ2-1; TRBD2 matches at 7 bases. The CDR3 has 14 amino acids. Germline assignment: CDR1 SGHDT and CDR2 YYEEEE. Losses at the gene ends were 2 bases for V and 5 bases for J; bases not matched to a gene: 4. The DNA for the CDR3 is TGTGCCAGCAGCTTATGGGGGGGAAACAATGAGCAGTTCTTC. This translates into CASSLWGGNNEQFF.